This T cell receptor (beta chain) was sequenced during a study of blood T cell repertoires in COVID-19. About the study: The cDNA or gDNA used as material had been derived from T cells, B-cell-depleted T cells, or PBMCs.

Per germline, CDR1 KGHSH and CDR2 LQKENI. Trimming took off 2 bases at V and 2 bases at J, with 12 bases between the two ends. The CDR3 covers 15 residues. Study processing details: Researchers report that nucleated cell counts were estimated from reference gene primer amplification. The repertoire was sequenced with immunoSEQ multiplex PCR; TCRdb's copy has only in-frame clones and lacks some. V, J and clone size reflect that table, while D and trimming were determined from the DNA. The sample has 95,000 to 150,000 clones, 80% to 90% seen once. The clonotype originates from an older woman with acute or convalescent COVID-19. This sequence joins TRBV18 and TRBJ1-1; D gene uncertain. Material: peripheral blood. DNA for the CDR3: TGTGCCAGCTCACCAATGGGCCAGATAAACACTGAAGCTTTCTTT. Translation gives CASSPMGQINTEAFF.